This T cell receptor beta chain is from a study of low-dose radiotherapy and immunotherapy resistance in tumors (dated by TCRdb to between 2022 and 2023). Describing the broader study: Cohort 1 received 0.5 Gy per fraction every 2 weeks, with a prescribed total PTV dose of 6.5 Gy. In Cohort 2, 1 Gy per fraction was delivered every two weeks, for a total of 13 Gy over 26 weeks. Patients were given nivolumab as a 240 mg flat dose every two weeks and ipilimumab at 1 mg/kg every six weeks, with both drugs delivered intravenously. Cyclophosphamide 200 mg/m2 was administered intravenously every two weeks, one day before each radiation and immunotherapy administration. Starting on cycle 1 day 1, patients took 300 mg of aspirin by mouth once daily for four cycles. Randomization of trial participants into treatment groups was not performed. The translational analysis covered eight patients: three from the first dose cohort and the first five from the second dose cohort.

What this sample's time point label stands for: before trial treatment. The donors took part in RACIN, a single-arm, phase I, dose-escalation trial that combined nivolumab, ipilimumab, aspirin, low-dose cyclophosphamide and low-dose radiotherapy. To be eligible, a patient needed to have an advanced solid tumor that was TIL-negative. For CDR1 and CDR2, the germline V gene lists MDHEN and SYDVKM. From cysteine to phenylalanine, the CDR3 is 15 amino acids long. Only the CDR3 region is kept as DNA, spanning 45 bases read in frame from base 1. Trimming removed 6 bases from V and 7 bases from J; the gene matches leave 11 bases unexplained. This clonotype was recorded at least ten times. Its cognate antigen has yet to be identified. No base quality information exists; no much larger clone differs at one position. TCRdb shows the sequencer as Illumina HiSeq 2500. First-strand cDNA was synthesized with Superscript III and a set of TRAV- and TRBV-specific primers, covering both TCRalpha and TCRbeta chains. TCRs were amplified with Phusion for approximately 19 PCR cycles using a constant-region primer together with the adapter attached to the V primers. Amplification of the isolated mRNA was done with the MessageAmp II aRNA Amplification Kit, which involved a roughly 15-hour in vitro transcription at 37 degrees C. mRNA for TCR sequencing was isolated with the Dynabeads mRNA DIRECT Purification Kit. Indexed Illumina adapters were added in a second Phusion PCR of 25 to 30 cycles, and the PCR products were purified with AMPure XP beads. The paper's data handling went like this. Custom Perl scripts were used to pool TCR sequences that encoded the same protein, to remove out-of-frame sequences, and to calculate the abundance of each clonotype. The analysis excluded TCR sequences that were supported by just one read. Shannon entropy, Gini index, clonality, richness, and the frequency of TCRs shared between repertoires were included as repertoire metrics. TCRdb took the public reads, trimmed them with fastp at Q25, ran MiXCR for clone calling and kept in-frame beta chains. Entries are consolidated by CDR3 protein sequence, retaining the most common genes and DNA. The V and J calls come from TCRdb's annotation, not from the publication. For this sample there are 75,000 to 95,000 distinct CDR3 sequences; approximately 17% appear just once. The ten largest make up under 7.5% of the sample.

This receptor was taken from a male donor with prostate cancer. The sequencing here drew on PBMCs, taken before treatment. The V gene is TRBV28 and the J gene is TRBJ2-7, with 11 middle bases fitting TRBD2. The CDR3 reads as follows: CASSPSSGRIREQYF. The nucleotide sequence reads as follows: TGTGCCAGCAGCCCCTCTAGCGGGAGGATCCGAGAGCAGTACTTC.